A single sample gave rise to the 14 T cell receptor beta chains below, sequenced in a study of shared clonotypes between healthy human individuals. The data were produced by immunoSEQ multiplex PCR, yet TCRdb's version contains in-frame clones alone and is incomplete. The table has millions of clones, roughly 95% seen once. Naive CD8 populations comprised CD45RO-negative cells positively selected for CCR7, excluding terminally differentiated effector memory CD45RA+ cells. Sequencing was done on a sample of naive CD8+ T cells sorted from blood. The receptors here all came from a man between 18 and 29 years old in good health.

The V gene is TRBV28, the J gene TRBJ2-3; D possibly corresponds to TRBD2 (5 bases). Germline assignment: CDR1 MDHEN and CDR2 SYDVKM. Trimming shortened V by 1 base and J by 1 base, and 9 bases separated the two germline ends. This CDR3 spans 15 amino acids. CDR3 sequence: CASSLSRGGTDTQYF. The CDR3 DNA follows: TGTGCCAGCAGTTTATCCCGGGGAGGCACAGATACGCAGTATTTT.

The chain recombines TRBV7-9 with TRBJ2-5, with 7 bases lining up with TRBD2. The CDR3 runs 15 residues. With V trimmed by 6 bases and J by 2 bases, 9 bases remained unmatched. The germline CDR1 and CDR2 sequences are SEHNR and FQNEAQ (reference sequence). CDR3 residues: CASSLRLARQETQYF. DNA for the CDR3: TGTGCCAGCAGTCTTCGACTAGCCCGACAAGAGACCCAGTACTTC.

The chain links TRBV7-6 to TRBJ2-7; 8 bases line up with TRBD1. Germline V gene sequence: CDR1 SGHVS, CDR2 FNYEAQ. CDR3 length: 15 amino acids. V lost 1 base and J lost 5; bases outside the gene matches: 7. The CDR3 region is CASSLGQGQGHEQYF. The CDR3 DNA follows: TGTGCCAGCAGCTTAGGTCAAGGACAGGGACACGAGCAGTACTTC. The full variable domain, in which reference TRBV7-6 and TRBJ2-7 provide the parts outside the CDR3, is GAGVSQSPRYKVTKRGQDVALRCDPISGHVSLYWYRQALGQGPEFLTYFNYEAQQDKSGLPNDRFSAERPEGSISTLTIQRTEQRDSAMYRCASSLGQGQGHEQYFGPGTRLTVT.

The chain is built from TRBV6-6 and TRBJ1-4; D ambiguous. The CDR3 contains 14 residues. Trimming removed 2 bases from V and 6 bases from J, with 10 bases in between. Germline CDR1 and CDR2: MNHNY and SVGAGI (reference sequence). The CDR3 reads CASSYEGGHEKLFF. The CDR3 bases are TGTGCCAGCAGTTACGAAGGAGGTCATGAAAAACTGTTTTTT.

V is TRBV19 and J is TRBJ2-1, with a weak D call TRBD2 (6 bases). This CDR3 contains 11 residues. In germline, CDR1 is LNHDA, CDR2 SQIVND (reference sequence). V was trimmed by 8 bases and J by 6 bases, leaving 8 bases between them. CDR3 DNA sequence: TGTGCCAGTGGACTACCCAATGAGCAGTTCTTC. Protein: CASGLPNEQFF.

This CDR3 reads CASTVGHLETQYF. CDR3 in DNA: TGTGCCAGCACCGTGGGGCATTTGGAGACCCAGTACTTC. The V call is TRBV5-6, the J call TRBJ2-5; D perhaps matches TRBD1 (5 bases). Per germline, CDR1 SGHDT and CDR2 YYEEEE. Trimming removed 6 bases at V and 5 bases at J, with 14 bases between. The CDR3 is 13 residues long.

The chain is built from TRBV7-9 and TRBJ2-5; no definite D call. V was pared by 4 bases and J by 5 bases, with 20 bases between. CDR3 length: 16 amino acids. Germline CDR1 reads SEHNR; CDR2 reads FQNEAQ (reference sequence). Here the CDR3 DNA reads TGTGCCAGCAGCTGGCCGGGCGGCAAGGGATCTGAGACCCAGTACTTC. This gives the protein CASSWPGGKGSETQYF.

As regards this clone: Different DNA sequences within this sample yield the same CDR3. This sequence joins TRBV7-3 and TRBJ2-3, with TRBD2 matching over 7 bases. With 5 bases clipped from V and 3 bases from J, the junction kept 5 bases outside the gene matches. The CDR3 sequence is 14 residues long. The germline CDR1 and CDR2 sequences are SGHTA and FQGTGA. The DNA for the CDR3 is TGTGCCAGCAGCCCGAGCGGGGCAACAGATACGCAGTATTTT. Translation gives CASSPSGATDTQYF.

This chain connects TRBV23-1 to TRBJ1-2; D is unclear. TRBV23-1 is labeled an ORF, and its function is uncertain. The V gene lost 0 bases and the J gene lost 9 bases, with 17 bases spanning the gap. CDR3 size: 15 residues. CDR3 in amino acids: CASSQSRRGTRSYTF. CDR3 coding DNA: TGCGCCAGCAGTCAATCGAGGCGGGGAACTAGGAGCTACACCTTC.

Notes on this clone: The same CDR3 arises from other DNA sequences in this sample as well. The chain is built from TRBV4-3 and TRBJ2-7, with D possibly matching TRBD1 (6 bases). The CDR3 spans 15 residues. The V end was cut by 0 bases, the J end by 0 bases, with 9 bases between. Germline CDR1 and CDR2: LGHNA and YSLEER. The CDR3 DNA is TGCGCCAGCAGCCAAGATTTAGGGGGCTCCTACGAGCAGTACTTC. The encoded protein is CASSQDLGGSYEQYF.

The rearrangement uses TRBV7-2 and TRBJ2-5; 9 nucleotides match TRBD2. The germline CDR1 and CDR2 sequences are SGHTA and FQGNSA. V dropped 5 bases and J dropped 5; count of bases not matched to a gene: 9. The CDR3 runs to 15 residues. The CDR3 DNA reads TGTGCCAGCAGCCCTGGGGTAGCGGGAGTGGAGACCCAGTACTTC. Translated, it gives CASSPGVAGVETQYF.

The chain carries TRBV7-8 and TRBJ1-3; the match to TRBD1 covers 8 bases. The length of the CDR3 is 16 residues. The germline V gene has CDR1 SGHVS and CDR2 FQNEAQ. V shed 4 bases, J shed 3 bases, and the junction held 8 bases outside the gene matches. CDR3 loop: CASSSTQGAFGNTIYF. For the CDR3, the DNA is TGTGCCAGCAGCTCCACCCAGGGGGCTTTTGGAAACACCATATATTTT.

The chain links TRBV15 to TRBJ1-2; D gene ambiguous. The germline V gene has CDR1 LNHNV and CDR2 YYDKDF (reference sequence). Trimming pared 4 bases from V and 7 bases from J, leaving 16 bases between. The CDR3 is 14 amino acids. The CDR3, as DNA: TGTGCCACCAGCACAGGAGTAGGGTCGGGTGGCTACACCTTC. Amino acids: CATSTGVGSGGYTF.

The chain is built from TRBV30 and TRBJ2-1, with D hard to call. CDR1 and CDR2 (germline): GTSNPN, SVGIG (reference sequence). Trimming cost V 2 bases and J 6 bases, with 5 bases left between them. The CDR3 loop spans 11 amino acids. DNA for the CDR3: TGTGCCTGGAGTCTAAGCAATGAGCAGTTCTTC. This sequence encodes CAWSLSNEQFF.